This T cell receptor beta chain was captured by sequencing in a study of cytomegalovirus exposure and HLA in healthy donors. Findings and limits, study-wide: By HLA locus, TCR association rates varied in a later analysis, with DRB1 showing the most and HLA-C the fewest.

Germline V CDR1 and CDR2: SGHRS, YFSETQ. The V and J ends lost 2 bases and 9 bases respectively, with 12 bases between them. The CDR3 contains 13 residues. About this clone: Its antigen is unknown.

Primers included in the PCR were 60 Vbeta and 13 Jbeta primers. Assay: immunoSEQ multiplex PCR; the TCRdb copy retains only in-frame clones and omits some. The table records some 84,000 clones, about three quarters of them present only once. The sequenced material came from PBMCs. The TCR was taken from a male donor in good health and CMV-seropositive. V and J are TRBV5-1 and TRBJ2-1; D ambiguous. The CDR3: CASSFEAVSEQFF. Written as DNA, the CDR3 is TGCGCCAGCAGCTTCGAAGCCGTAAGTGAGCAGTTCTTC.